The TCR beta chain described here comes from a study of shared clonotypes between healthy human individuals. Study in general: The people who gave samples were a couple of women and three men aged 18 to 49.

TCRdb's copy holds only in-frame clones and misses some; the assay was immunoSEQ multiplex PCR. The sample carries about 1.4 million clones, around 97% recorded once. V lost 2 bases and J 3 bases, leaving 17 bases between the germline ends. The CDR3 loop spans 17 amino acids. Germline V gene sequence: CDR1 MGHRA, CDR2 YSYEKL. The gene calls are TRBV4-1 and TRBJ1-5; D is ambiguous. The specimen sequenced was naive CD4+ T cells sorted from blood. Subset in this sample: CD45RA+ positively selected. This clonotype was sampled from a man in his thirties or forties in good health. The CDR3 region has the DNA TGCGCCAGCAGCCAAATTCCCTTAGGGCCACCCAATCAGCCCCAGCATTTT. It yields the protein CASSQIPLGPPNQPQHF.